The clone carrying this T cell receptor beta chain was found a few times. Its antigen is currently unknown. This sample is part of a study of cytomegalovirus exposure and HLA in healthy donors. Across the whole study: Out of 180 million or so T cells, an earlier analysis found about 100 million unique TCR beta sequences in total. General study results and limits: At a 0.05 false discovery rate, a later analysis found about 17,000 TCR beta sequences to be associated with HLA alleles. Altogether, about 160 TCR beta chains were recorded as cytomegalovirus-associated. Some public TCRs appeared in many individuals, while most sequences were rare.

The PCR ran on 60 Vbeta and 13 Jbeta primers. Sequenced by immunoSEQ multiplex PCR; TCRdb stores in-frame clones only, minus some. The sample carries around 130,000 clones, over 80% recorded once. Trimming cost V 3 bases and J 7 bases; bases outside gene matches: 7. Germline CDR1 is SGHNT and CDR2 is YYREEE (reference sequence). This CDR3 region has 15 residues. The sequence was obtained from a boy aged 10-17 years in good health and CMV-seronegative. Sequencing was carried out using PBMCs. The chain carries TRBV5-4 and TRBJ1-4; TRBD1 matches 9 bases. CDR3 sequence reads: CASSSTGGEGEKLFF. Here the CDR3 DNA reads TGTGCCAGCAGCTCGACAGGGGGTGAGGGTGAAAAACTGTTTTTT. Drawing the rest from reference TRBV5-4 and TRBJ1-4, the complete variable domain is ETGVTQSPTHLIKTRGQQVTLRCSSQSGHNTVSWYQQALGQGPQFIFQYYREEENGRGNFPPRFSGLQFPNYSSELNVNALELDDSALYLCASSSTGGEGEKLFFGSGTQLSVL.